This is a list of T cell receptor beta chains from one sample in a study of identical twins. TCRdb ran MiXCR on the 5' RACE reads and lists one entry per CDR3 protein. The sample contains approximately 550,000 distinct CDR3 sequences, under 25% of which appear only once. The sample also formed part of further work on yellow fever vaccine responses in identical twins.

The sequencing sample was made of CD4+ T cells sorted from blood. The receptors derive from a young woman in good health. Both conserved end residues are part of each CDR3. Fields, in order: J gene, D gene, V gene, clone size, CDR3 DNA, CDR3 protein. A D gene is named only where the DNA matches it firmly. Some rows have no size entry. The others give once, few or many, or a class for an expanded clone.

J: TRBJ2-2
D: .
V: TRBV19
size: few
DNA: TGTGCCAGTAGTATAGGGGTTCGAACCGGGGAGCTGTTTTTT
CDR3: CASSIGVRTGELFF

J: TRBJ2-2
D: .
V: TRBV2
size: few
DNA: TGTGCCAGCAGCGCGGACAGTTTGAAGGCGACCGGGGAGCTGTTTTTT
CDR3: CASSADSLKATGELFF

J: TRBJ2-5
D: TRBD2
V: TRBV20-1
size: .
DNA: TGCATTGCTAGGGTAGCTAGCGGGCGCCAAGAGACCCAGTACTTC
CDR3: CIARVASGRQETQYF

J: TRBJ1-2
D: .
V: TRBV3-1
size: once
DNA: TGTGCCAGCAGCCAAAATCCCGGGGAGGGATACTATGGCTACACCTTC
CDR3: CASSQNPGEGYYGYTF

J: TRBJ2-3
D: .
V: TRBV27
size: many
DNA: TGTGCCAGCAGTCCCCAGGGACAAGGTAGCACAGATACGCAGTATTTT
CDR3: CASSPQGQGSTDTQYF

J: TRBJ2-1
D: TRBD1
V: TRBV29-1
size: .
DNA: TGCAGCGTTACGAACAGGGGGAATGAGCAGTTCTTC
CDR3: CSVTNRGNEQFF

J: TRBJ2-7
D: .
V: TRBV6-1
size: .
DNA: TGTGCCAGCAGTGATTTACCAGGTGGGGCGGACGAGCAGTACTTC
CDR3: CASSDLPGGADEQYF

J: TRBJ1-1
D: .
V: TRBV29-1
size: .
DNA: TGCAGCGCCTCCCGGGACACGTACACTGAAGCTTTCTTT
CDR3: CSASRDTYTEAFF

J: TRBJ2-5
D: .
V: TRBV28
size: .
DNA: TGTGCCAGCAGTCCGTACTTTGGTCGTCCGGGCCTCCAAGAGACCCAGTACTTC
CDR3: CASSPYFGRPGLQETQYF

J: TRBJ2-7
D: .
V: TRBV5-1
size: few
DNA: TGCGCCAGCAGCTTGGTGCCAGGGAACACCTACGAGCAGTACTTC
CDR3: CASSLVPGNTYEQYF

J: TRBJ2-1
D: TRBD1
V: TRBV5-1
size: .
DNA: TGCGCCAGCAGCTTGGAAGGGGAGACAGGGCTACGCAGTGAGCAGTTCTTC
CDR3: CASSLEGETGLRSEQFF

J: TRBJ2-1
D: .
V: TRBV12-3/TRBV12-4
size: .
DNA: TGTGCCAGCAGTTTAGCGCGGGATAGCCTCTCTGGTGAGCAGTTCTTC
CDR3: CASSLARDSLSGEQFF

J: TRBJ2-7
D: .
V: TRBV12-3/TRBV12-4
size: .
DNA: TGTGCCAGCAGTTTGACCCGCGAGCAGTACTTC
CDR3: CASSLTREQYF

J: TRBJ2-5
D: .
V: TRBV10-3
size: few
DNA: TGTGCCATCAGCCGACAGGGAGCGGGGGAGACCCAGTACTTC
CDR3: CAISRQGAGETQYF

J: TRBJ2-7
D: .
V: TRBV29-1
size: .
DNA: TGCAGCGCTCTAGAGCGACGGGTCCTCTCCTACGAGCAGTACTTC
CDR3: CSALERRVLSYEQYF

J: TRBJ1-3
D: TRBD1
V: TRBV6-1
size: few
DNA: TGTGCCAGCAGGACCCGGGACAGTGCTTCTGGAAACACCATATATTTT
CDR3: CASRTRDSASGNTIYF

J: TRBJ2-2
D: .
V: TRBV12-3/TRBV12-4
size: few
DNA: TGTGCCAGCAGTTTACTTGGCCAGATCACCGGGGAGCTGTTTTTT
CDR3: CASSLLGQITGELFF

J: TRBJ2-2
D: .
V: TRBV12-3/TRBV12-4
size: .
DNA: TGTGCCAGCAGGCCTTGGGAGGGGGAGCTGTTTTTT
CDR3: CASRPWEGELFF

J: TRBJ1-1
D: .
V: TRBV28
size: few
DNA: TGTGCCAGCAGCCCCGGGACGAGGGGAATGAACACTGAAGCTTTCTTT
CDR3: CASSPGTRGMNTEAFF

J: TRBJ2-7
D: TRBD1
V: TRBV7-9
size: few
DNA: TGTGCCAGCAGCTTAGCGGGTGACAGGGGGTCCTACGAGCAGTACTTC
CDR3: CASSLAGDRGSYEQYF

J: TRBJ2-2
D: .
V: TRBV10-2
size: many
DNA: TGTGCCAGCAGTGAGAACACCGGGGAGCTGTTTTTT
CDR3: CASSENTGELFF

J: TRBJ2-1
D: .
V: TRBV6-5
size: few
DNA: TGTGCCAGCAAACGGACCGGGACCGAAACCTACAATGAGCAGTTCTTC
CDR3: CASKRTGTETYNEQFF

J: TRBJ1-1
D: .
V: TRBV20-1
size: few
DNA: TGCAGTGCTGGACAGTACACTGAAGCTTTCTTT
CDR3: CSAGQYTEAFF

J: TRBJ2-4
D: .
V: TRBV29-1
size: few
DNA: TGCAGCGCGTGGGCCCAGGACAAAAACATTCAGTACTTC
CDR3: CSAWAQDKNIQYF

J: TRBJ2-1
D: .
V: TRBV5-6
size: .
DNA: TGTGCCAGCAGCTTTGGACTGGCGAAAGCATCCTACAATGAGCAGTTCTTC
CDR3: CASSFGLAKASYNEQFF

J: TRBJ2-2
D: TRBD2
V: TRBV7-8
size: few
DNA: TGTGCCAGCAGTCCGGGGGGGTTCACCGGGGAGCTGTTTTTT
CDR3: CASSPGGFTGELFF

J: TRBJ2-1
D: .
V: TRBV2
size: few
DNA: TGTGCCAGCAGAATTGCCAGGGTCGGTGAGCAGTTCTTC
CDR3: CASRIARVGEQFF

J: TRBJ2-5
D: TRBD1
V: TRBV29-1
size: .
DNA: TGCAGCGTCCCTGCCGGGGACAGCCAAGAGACCCAGTACTTC
CDR3: CSVPAGDSQETQYF

J: TRBJ1-1
D: TRBD1
V: TRBV28
size: .
DNA: TGTGCCAGCTTAGAACAGGGGCCCTGGAACACTGAAGCTTTCTTT
CDR3: CASLEQGPWNTEAFF